This record looks at one T cell receptor (beta chain) sequence and its context. This specimen belongs to a study of blood T cell repertoires in COVID-19. CDR3 size: 13 residues. Deletions cut 5 bases from V and 7 bases from J, with 12 bases between. Germline lookup yields CDR1 KGHDR and CDR2 SFDVKD. The assay was immunoSEQ multiplex PCR, and TCRdb's table has in-frame clones only and misses some. This repertoire shows over 250,000 clones, 65% to 90% found once; its top ten account for about an eighth. The clonotype was recovered from a human donor in a cohort sampled during active COVID-19. The gene calls are TRBV24-1 and TRBJ2-3; D possibly corresponds to TRBD2 (5 bases). What was sequenced was peripheral blood. The CDR3 region has the DNA TGTGCCACCAGTGCGAGCGGTACAAATACGCAGTATTTT. It is translated as CATSASGTNTQYF.